This record looks at one T cell receptor (beta chain) sequence and its context. The data belong to a study of blood T cell repertoires in COVID-19. Across the study: Samples representing acute and convalescent COVID-19 were sourced from the United States, Italy and Spain. Sources were T cells, B-cell-depleted T cells, or PBMCs; the material itself was cDNA or gDNA.

In the source study's methods: Reference gene primers were amplified, and this amplification served to estimate nucleated cell counts. Data came from immunoSEQ multiplex PCR; TCRdb stores just in-frame clones and leaves some out. V, J and clone size derive from that table, while D and trimming were established from the DNA sequence. The sample yields 150,000 to 200,000 clones, nearly 85% seen once. Source material: peripheral blood. The receptor was derived from a woman in her twenties or thirties with acute or convalescent COVID-19.

The CDR3 reads CASSQDRGGNWGGYTF. Here the CDR3 DNA reads TGTGCCAGCAGCCAAGATCGTGGGGGGAACTGGGGTGGCTACACCTTC. J is TRBJ1-2 and V is TRBV4-2, with D possibly being TRBD1 (5 bases). V dropped 0 bases and J dropped 7 bases, with 18 bases sitting between them. Per the germline V gene, CDR1 is LGHNA and CDR2 is YNFKEQ. There are 16 residues in the CDR3.